This entry lists 24 T cell receptor beta chains sequenced from one sample in a study of cytomegalovirus exposure and HLA in healthy donors. The PCR employed 60 Vbeta primers together with 13 Jbeta primers. The protocol was immunoSEQ multiplex PCR, while the TCRdb copy is restricted to in-frame clones and leaves out a portion. The sample includes 140,000 to 150,000 clones, 65% to 80% of them seen just once. The sample taken for sequencing was PBMCs. Receptors were obtained from a man aged 35 to 55 in good health and CMV-seropositive.

The genes are TRBV7-9 and TRBJ2-2, with D possibly matching TRBD2 (6 bases). Trimming stripped 5 bases from V and 4 bases from J, with 20 bases between. The germline gives CDR1 SEHNR, CDR2 FQNEAQ (reference sequence). CDR3 length: 17 residues. CDR3 sequence reads: CASSLPGGGGTTGELFF. The CDR3 nucleotides read TGTGCCAGCAGCCTCCCCGGGGGAGGAGGGACCACCGGGGAGCTGTTTTTT. Full variable domain (remainder filled in from reference TRBV7-9 and TRBJ2-2): DTGVSQNPRHKITKRGQNVTFRCDPISEHNRLYWYRQTLGQGPEFLTYFQNEAQLEKSRLLSDRFSAERPKGSFSTLEIQRTEQGDSAMYLCASSLPGGGGTTGELFFGEGSRLTVL.

V usage is TRBV7-2 and J usage is TRBJ1-5; 7 bases line up with TRBD1. With 1 base clipped from V and 5 bases from J, the junction kept 8 bases outside the gene matches. Germline-derived CDR1 and CDR2 are SGHTA and FQGNSA. This CDR3 comprises 16 residues. The CDR3 here is CASSLDHGQVYQPQHF. In DNA form, the CDR3 reads TGTGCCAGCAGCTTAGATCACGGACAGGTTTATCAGCCCCAGCATTTT.

In its sample, this clone was seen a few times. The rearrangement links TRBV19 to TRBJ2-1; a weak D match, TRBD1 (5 bases). Trimming took 5 bases from V and 8 from J, leaving 10 bases between them. The CDR3 covers 12 residues. From germline, CDR1 is LNHDA and CDR2 SQIVND (reference sequence). CDR3 protein: CASSRTGDEQFF. In DNA form, the CDR3 reads TGTGCCAGTAGTCGTACAGGTGATGAGCAGTTCTTC.

The chain has TRBV10-1 and TRBJ1-1; D is perhaps TRBD1 (5 bases). Germline CDR1 is WNHNN and CDR2 is SYGVQD (reference sequence). Deletions cut 4 bases from V and 3 bases from J, with 9 bases between. The CDR3 consists of 13 residues. The CDR3, as DNA: TGCGCCAGCAGTGTGCGGGGGGACACTGAAGCTTTCTTT. Its protein product is CASSVRGDTEAFF.

The chain links TRBV6-5 to TRBJ1-3, with D tentatively TRBD1 (5 bases). The CDR3 sequence is 12 residues long. Trimming took off 8 bases at V and 8 bases at J, with 13 bases between the two ends. The V gene's germline CDR1 is MNHEY and CDR2 SVGAGI. CDR3 bases: TGTGCCAGCGGAGTACAGGCAGACACCATATATTTT. Translated: CASGVQADTIYF.

The chain uses TRBV6-5 and TRBJ1-2, with TRBD1 identical over 9 bases. The J segment lost 8 bases and the V segment lost 5 bases, leaving 9 bases of the junction unmatched. The CDR3 has 14 amino acids. Germline V CDR1 and CDR2: MNHEY, SVGAGI. CDR3 DNA sequence: TGTGCCAGCAGTACGACCGGGACAGGGTTCGGCTACACCTTC. Protein product: CASSTTGTGFGYTF.

With regard to this clone: A junction boundary mismatches the germline segment, possibly from a read error. V usage is TRBV6-5 and J usage is TRBJ2-5; D not resolved. This CDR3 has 11 residues. Germline values: CDR1 MNHEY, CDR2 SVGAGI. In nucleotides, the CDR3 is TGTGCCAGCAGTCGCTCGGAGAGCCAGTACTTC. It translates to CASSRSESQYF.

This clone was picked up a small number of times. This chain links TRBV5-5 with TRBJ2-5; 10 nucleotides align to TRBD2. From germline, CDR1 is SGHKS and CDR2 YYEKEE (reference sequence). The CDR3 length is 18 residues. With V trimmed by 0 bases and J by 5 bases, 13 bases remained unmatched. CDR3 in DNA: TGTGCCAGCAGCTTGGGTGCCAGAGCGGGAGGGTTTGGTGAGACCCAGTACTTC. As protein: CASSLGARAGGFGETQYF.

The chain employs TRBV5-1 and TRBJ2-3, with 15 bases aligning to TRBD2. Germline CDR1 reads SGHRS; CDR2 reads YFSETQ. The CDR3 runs 16 residues. V lost 4 bases and J lost 9; bases outside the gene matches: 9. The CDR3 reads CASSPGLAGGPETQYF. In nucleotides, the CDR3 is TGCGCCAGCAGCCCTGGACTAGCGGGAGGGCCGGAGACGCAGTATTTT.

The rearrangement uses TRBV7-2 and TRBJ2-7, with 9 bases aligning to TRBD1. The CDR3 contains 15 residues. From germline, CDR1 is SGHTA and CDR2 FQGNSA. V trimming: 1 base; J trimming: 3 bases; junction bases outside the gene matches: 4. Here the CDR3 DNA reads TGTGCCAGCAGCTTAGAGGCGGGACAGGGCTACGAGCAGTACTTC. Translation gives CASSLEAGQGYEQYF.

This clone showed up just a few times. This sequence joins TRBV5-1 and TRBJ2-7; tentatively, D is TRBD1 (5 bases). Germline V gives CDR1 SGHRS, CDR2 YFSETQ. The CDR3 consists of 14 residues. Trimming removed 4 bases from V and 3 bases from J, with 14 bases in between. CDR3 coding DNA: TGCGCCAGCAGCGTCAGGGATTTGGGCTACGAGCAGTACTTC. Its translation: CASSVRDLGYEQYF.

This sequence joins TRBV6-6 and TRBJ2-5; D is ambiguous. Trimming cost V 7 bases and J 7 bases, with 10 bases left between them. Germline-derived CDR1 and CDR2 are MNHNY and SVGAGI (reference sequence). The CDR3 runs to 11 residues. In DNA form, the CDR3 reads TGTGCCAGCACCTCCGGGTCGACCCAGTACTTC. This codes for CASTSGSTQYF.

CDR3 sequence: CASSLDPLVGLYTDTQYF. The CDR3 coding sequence is TGTGCCAGCAGCTTAGATCCCCTGGTTGGACTGTACACAGATACGCAGTATTTT. The V call is TRBV7-2, the J call TRBJ2-3, with a weak D call TRBD2 (5 bases). The CDR3 length is 18 residues. The germline V and J ends were trimmed by 1 base and 2 bases, with 19 bases remaining between them. CDR1 and CDR2 (germline): SGHTA, FQGNSA.

The genes are TRBV28 and TRBJ2-4; D perhaps matches TRBD1 (6 bases). Germline-derived CDR1 and CDR2 are MDHEN and SYDVKM. The CDR3 extends over 16 amino acids. V was pared by 3 bases and J by 2 bases, with 14 bases between. The CDR3 DNA reads TGTGCCAGCAGTTTTTTGGGGGCACTGACCAAAAACATTCAGTACTTC. This codes for CASSFLGALTKNIQYF. The full variable domain, with the rest looked up from reference TRBV28 and TRBJ2-4, is DVKVTQSSRYLVKRTGEKVFLECVQDMDHENMFWYRQDPGLGLRLIYFSYDVKMKEKGDIPEGYSVSREKKERFSLILESASTNQTSMYLCASSFLGALTKNIQYFGAGTRLSVL.

This chain links TRBV4-1 with TRBJ2-5, with 7 bases aligning to TRBD2. In germline, CDR1 is MGHRA, CDR2 YSYEKL. The CDR3 length is 16 residues. Trimming removed 4 bases from V and 5 bases from J; junction bases left unmatched: 13. The CDR3 sequence: CASSRSSGITQETQYF. For the CDR3, the DNA is TGCGCCAGCAGCCGCTCCAGCGGGATCACCCAGGAGACCCAGTACTTC.

The V gene is TRBV7-2, the J gene TRBJ2-7; perhaps TRBD1 as D (5 bases). Trimming shortened V by 3 bases and J by 13 bases, and 19 bases separated the two germline ends. The CDR3 is 13 residues long. Germline V gives CDR1 SGHTA, CDR2 FQGNSA. This CDR3 reads CASSLGREGRGYF. The CDR3 region has the DNA TGTGCCAGCAGCTTGGGCAGGGAAGGTCGCGGATACTTC. The full variable domain, rest sourced from reference TRBV7-2 and TRBJ2-7, is GAGVSQSPSNKVTEKGKDVELRCDPISGHTALYWYRQSLGQGLEFLIYFQGNSAPDKSGLPSDRFSAERTGGSVSTLTIQRTQQEDSAVYLCASSLGREGRGYFGPGTRLTVT.

This chain joins TRBV2 and TRBJ1-2; 9 bases line up with TRBD1. This CDR3 comprises 16 residues. Germline CDR1 reads SNHLY; CDR2 reads FYNNEI. Trimming cost V 6 bases and J 3 bases; bases outside gene matches: 11. CDR3 nucleotide sequence: TGTGCCAGCAGGGGACAGGGCGAAGGCTTAGACTATGGCTACACCTTC. This sequence encodes CASRGQGEGLDYGYTF.

For the CDR3, the DNA is TGTGCCAGTAGTATTGACAGGGCCTCCTACAATGAGCAGTTCTTC. Translation: CASSIDRASYNEQFF. This sequence joins TRBV19 and TRBJ2-1; 7 bases map to TRBD1. The CDR3 extends over 15 amino acids. V lost 3 bases to trimming and J lost 0 bases; unmatched junction nucleotides: 2. Germline CDR1 LNHDA, CDR2 SQIVND (reference sequence).

The chain carries TRBV19 and TRBJ2-5; D perhaps matches TRBD1 (6 bases). Germline V gene data show CDR1 as LNHDA and CDR2 as SQIVND (reference sequence). V lost 5 bases to trimming and J lost 5 bases, with 12 bases between them. This CDR3 has 13 amino acids. Here the CDR3 DNA reads TGTGCCAGTAGTGCACAGGGTCGGGAGACCCAGTACTTC. Protein sequence: CASSAQGRETQYF. The entire variable domain, with the rest obtained from reference TRBV19 and TRBJ2-5, is as follows: DGGITQSPKYLFRKEGQNVTLSCEQNLNHDAMYWYRQDPGQGLRLIYYSQIVNDFQKGDIAEGYSVSREKKESFPLTVTSAQKNPTAFYLCASSAQGRETQYFGPGTRLLVL.

This clone was observed a few times. The chain uses TRBV12-5 and TRBJ2-5; 8 positions agree with TRBD2. The CDR3 is made up of 16 amino acids. V lost 5 bases, J lost 1 base, and 9 bases stayed unmatched. The V gene's germline CDR1 is LGHNT and CDR2 FRNRAP. The CDR3: CASGPPGAGVQETQYF. CDR3 sequence (DNA): TGTGCTAGTGGTCCCCCGGGAGCGGGAGTCCAAGAGACCCAGTACTTC.

The chain employs TRBV6-5 and TRBJ2-7; 8 bases align to TRBD1. The CDR3 is 14 residues long. The V segment lost 9 bases and the J segment 1 base; nucleotides outside the gene matches: 8. The V gene's germline CDR1 is MNHEY and CDR2 SVGAGI. As DNA, the CDR3 is TGTGCCAGTACCACCGGGACAGGTTCCTACGAGCAGTACTTC. Protein: CASTTGTGSYEQYF.

The chain employs TRBV9 and TRBJ2-3, with TRBD2 identical over 14 bases. The CDR3 is 16 amino acids. Germline CDR1 SGDLS, CDR2 YYNGEE. V lost 5 bases to trimming and J lost 3 bases; unmatched junction nucleotides: 5. The CDR3 nucleotides read TGTGCCAGCAGTTTTGGACTAGCGGGAGGAACAGATACGCAGTATTTT. Translation: CASSFGLAGGTDTQYF.

The rearrangement uses TRBV10-1 and TRBJ2-7, with 7 bases matching TRBD1. The germline V gene has CDR1 WNHNN and CDR2 SYGVQD (reference sequence). V shed 3 bases and J 5 bases; nucleotides not matched to a gene: 7. CDR3 length equals 14 residues. As DNA, the CDR3 is TGCGCCAGCAGTGACGACCGGGACAGAGACGAGCAGTACTTC. Translation gives CASSDDRDRDEQYF.

V usage is TRBV7-2 and J usage is TRBJ1-1; no clear D. The germline V and J ends were trimmed by 1 base and 8 bases, with 11 bases remaining between them. This CDR3 has 13 residues. The germline gives CDR1 SGHTA, CDR2 FQGNSA. The DNA of the CDR3 is TGTGCCAGCAGCTTAGTCGATTGGAGGGAAGCTTTCTTT. It translates to CASSLVDWREAFF.